These T cell receptor beta chains were read from a single sample in a study of shared clonotypes between healthy human individuals. Only in-frame clones appear in the TCRdb table, and some are missing; sequencing was by immunoSEQ multiplex PCR. The data show about 2.5 million clones, around 93% seen once. The material sequenced was naive CD4+ T cells from PBMCs. Receptors originate from a man younger than 35 in good health. Some clones in this sample may be carry-over from other donors' samples. Both conserved end residues are part of each CDR3. The order of the fields is D gene, V gene, J gene, clone size, CDR3 protein, CDR3 DNA. The D gene is left open where the match is weak. Rows may omit the clone size; those that give it use once, few, many or a size class.

>NA|TRBV15|TRBJ2-1|NA
CATSKTPGQRFNEQFF
TGTGCCACCAGCAAGACCCCGGGACAACGGTTCAATGAGCAGTTCTTC
>TRBD2|TRBV7-2|TRBJ2-7|NA
CASSPAGGEQYF
TGTGCCAGCAGCCCGGCGGGGGGCGAGCAGTACTTC
>NA|TRBV7-3|TRBJ1-1|NA
CASSLTGTTEAFF
TGTGCCAGCAGCTTAACGGGGACCACTGAAGCTTTCTTT
>NA|TRBV5-1|TRBJ2-5|NA
CASSLVAGKETQYF
TGCGCCAGCAGCTTGGTGGCAGGTAAAGAGACCCAGTACTTC
>NA|TRBV7-9|TRBJ1-1|NA
CASSFGGDTEAFF
TGTGCCAGCAGCTTCGGGGGTGACACTGAAGCTTTCTTT
>NA|TRBV5-1|TRBJ1-1|NA
CASSLQGSNTEAFF
TGCGCCAGCAGCTTGCAGGGGAGTAACACTGAAGCTTTCTTT
>NA|TRBV6-5|TRBJ1-4|NA
CASSSYRTATNEKLFF
TGTGCCAGCAGTTCGTACCGGACAGCAACTAATGAAAAACTGTTTTTT
>TRBD2|TRBV9|TRBJ2-6|NA
CASSAGTSAGANVLTF
TGTGCCAGCAGCGCAGGCACTAGCGCTGGGGCCAACGTCCTGACTTTC
>NA|TRBV14|TRBJ1-1|few
CASSQGAEGTEAFF
TGTGCCAGCAGCCAAGGAGCGGAGGGCACTGAAGCTTTCTTT
>TRBD2|TRBV19|TRBJ2-7|NA
CASSIASGSLSYEQYF
TGTGCCAGTAGTATCGCTAGCGGGAGTCTCTCCTACGAGCAGTACTTC
>TRBD1|TRBV6-1|TRBJ1-2|once
CASSEAVTGRPSNYGYTF
TGTGCCAGCAGTGAAGCAGTGACAGGGCGACCCTCTAACTATGGCTACACCTTC
>NA|TRBV6-1|TRBJ2-7|once
CASRGLIVYEQYF
TGTGCCAGCAGGGGTTTAATAGTCTACGAGCAGTACTTC
>NA|TRBV14|TRBJ2-7|NA
CASSQVAGYEQYF
TGTGCCAGCAGCCAAGTCGCGGGCTACGAGCAGTACTTC
>NA|TRBV6-5|TRBJ2-7|NA
CASSYSRGKGSPRYF
TGTGCCAGCAGTTACTCCCGGGGGAAAGGTTCTCCGAGGTACTTC
>TRBD1|TRBV18|TRBJ2-2|NA
CASSLDRADTGELFF
TGTGCCAGCTCCTTAGACAGGGCGGACACCGGGGAGCTGTTTTTT
>TRBD2|TRBV4-1|TRBJ2-7|NA
CASSLTYGTSGNHEQYF
TGCGCCAGCAGCCTGACTTACGGGACTAGCGGGAACCACGAGCAGTACTTC
>NA|TRBV4-3|TRBJ2-2|NA
CASSPRASGAGELFF
TGCGCCAGCAGCCCCCGGGCCTCGGGGGCCGGGGAGCTGTTTTTT
>NA|TRBV28|TRBJ2-1|NA
CASSFPDSSYNEQFF
TGTGCCAGCAGTTTCCCAGACAGTTCCTACAATGAGCAGTTCTTC
>NA|TRBV2|TRBJ1-5|NA
CASSEGRNQPQHF
TGTGCCAGCAGTGAAGGCCGCAATCAGCCCCAGCATTTT
>TRBD2|TRBV27|TRBJ2-1|NA
CASSLSLGGVSNEQFF
TGTGCCAGCAGTTTATCATTGGGGGGGGTTTCCAATGAGCAGTTCTTC
>TRBD1|TRBV4-1|TRBJ1-1|NA
CASSQWRDRPPLGVNTEAFF
TGCGCCAGCAGCCAATGGAGGGACAGGCCTCCCCTGGGGGTGAACACTGAAGCTTTCTTT
>NA|TRBV9|TRBJ1-4|NA
CASSAGDAFSRRFDEKLFF
TGTGCCAGCAGCGCCGGGGACGCCTTTTCCCGGAGATTCGATGAAAAACTGTTTTTT
>TRBD2|TRBV5-1|TRBJ2-3|NA
CASSLGLAGGPSTDTQYF
TGCGCCAGCAGCTTGGGACTAGCGGGAGGACCTAGCACAGATACGCAGTATTTT